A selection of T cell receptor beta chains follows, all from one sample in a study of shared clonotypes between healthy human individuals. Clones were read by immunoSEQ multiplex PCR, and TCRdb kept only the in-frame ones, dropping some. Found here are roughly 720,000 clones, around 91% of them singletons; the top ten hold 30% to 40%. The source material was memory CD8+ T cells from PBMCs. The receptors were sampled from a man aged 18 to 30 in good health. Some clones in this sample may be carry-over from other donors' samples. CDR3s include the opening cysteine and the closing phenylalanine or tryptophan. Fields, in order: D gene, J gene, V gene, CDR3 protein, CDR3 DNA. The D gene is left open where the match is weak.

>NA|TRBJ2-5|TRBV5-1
CASSLRQFYQETQYF
TGCGCCAGCAGCTTGCGACAGTTCTACCAAGAGACCCAGTACTTC
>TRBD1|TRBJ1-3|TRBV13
CASSPLTGAGNTIYF
TGTGCCAGCAGCCCGTTGACAGGGGCTGGAAACACCATATATTTT
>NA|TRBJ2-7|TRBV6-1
CASSPGDYEQYF
TGTGCCAGCAGCCCAGGAGACTACGAGCAGTACTTC
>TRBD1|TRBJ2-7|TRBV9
CASSVEAGGVHEQYF
TGTGCCAGCAGCGTAGAAGCAGGGGGTGTCCACGAGCAGTACTTC
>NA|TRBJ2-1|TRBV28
CASSLAGNNEQFF
TGTGCCAGCAGTTTAGCAGGTAACAATGAGCAGTTCTTC
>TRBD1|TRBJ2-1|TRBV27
CASSLGRGPYNEQFF
TGTGCCAGCAGTTTAGGCAGGGGGCCCTACAATGAGCAGTTCTTC
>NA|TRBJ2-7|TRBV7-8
CASSHRAKPKGEQYF
TGTGCCAGCAGCCACCGGGCCAAACCGAAAGGGGAGCAGTACTTC
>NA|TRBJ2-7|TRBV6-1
CASSEKGGDSSYEQYF
TGTGCCAGCAGTGAAAAAGGCGGTGACAGCTCCTACGAGCAGTACTTC
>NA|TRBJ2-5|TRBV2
CASSEGETQYF
TGTGCCAGCAGTGAGGGAGAGACCCAGTACTTC
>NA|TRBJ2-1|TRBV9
CASSPEGVNEQFF
TGTGCCAGCAGCCCCGAAGGTGTGAATGAGCAGTTCTTC
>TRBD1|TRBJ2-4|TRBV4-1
CASSQDMGQGQNIQYF
TGCGCCAGCAGCCAAGATATGGGACAGGGACAAAACATTCAGTACTTC